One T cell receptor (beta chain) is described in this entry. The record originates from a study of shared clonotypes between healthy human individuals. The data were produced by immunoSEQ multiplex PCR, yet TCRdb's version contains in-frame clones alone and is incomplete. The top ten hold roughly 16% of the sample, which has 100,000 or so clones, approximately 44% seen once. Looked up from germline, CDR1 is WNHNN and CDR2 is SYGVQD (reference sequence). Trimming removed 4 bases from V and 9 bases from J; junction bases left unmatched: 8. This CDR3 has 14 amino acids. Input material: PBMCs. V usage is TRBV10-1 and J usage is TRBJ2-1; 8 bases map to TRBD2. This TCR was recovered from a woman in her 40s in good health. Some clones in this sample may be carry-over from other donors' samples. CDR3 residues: CASSGGTSWGEQFF. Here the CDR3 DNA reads TGCGCCAGCAGTGGGGGGACTAGTTGGGGTGAGCAGTTCTTC.